The 3 T cell receptor beta chains presented below share a single source sample, sequenced in a study of blood T cell repertoires in COVID-19. TCRdb's table, derived via immunoSEQ multiplex PCR, lists solely in-frame clones and lacks some. The sample lists about 220,000 clones, 84% occurring once. The sequencing sample was made of peripheral blood. The receptors shown here come from a woman aged 60-75 years with acute or convalescent COVID-19.

The V call is TRBV5-1, the J call TRBJ2-3; D ambiguous. Germline assignment: CDR1 SGHRS and CDR2 YFSETQ. V lost 0 bases, J lost 4 bases, and 6 bases lay in between. The CDR3 consists of 13 residues. CDR3 loop: CASSLAPADTQYF. CDR3 DNA sequence: TGCGCCAGCAGCTTGGCCCCGGCAGATACGCAGTATTTT.

The rearrangement links TRBV12-3 or TRBV12-4 to TRBJ2-7; unclear D gene. CDR3 length: 12 amino acids. Deletions cut 5 bases from V and 0 bases from J, with 5 bases between. The CDR3 nucleotides are TGTGCCAGCAGTGCTAGCTCCTACGAGCAGTACTTC. Encoded protein: CASSASSYEQYF.

This rearrangement joins TRBV11-2 to TRBJ1-1; possibly TRBD1 for D (5 bases). The CDR3 consists of 13 residues. Trimming cost V 5 bases and J 6 bases, with 13 bases left between them. Germline CDR1 SGHAT, CDR2 FQNNGV. CDR3 sequence (DNA): TGTGCCAGCAGCCTCAGACAGAGCGCTGAAGCTTTCTTT. As protein: CASSLRQSAEAFF.